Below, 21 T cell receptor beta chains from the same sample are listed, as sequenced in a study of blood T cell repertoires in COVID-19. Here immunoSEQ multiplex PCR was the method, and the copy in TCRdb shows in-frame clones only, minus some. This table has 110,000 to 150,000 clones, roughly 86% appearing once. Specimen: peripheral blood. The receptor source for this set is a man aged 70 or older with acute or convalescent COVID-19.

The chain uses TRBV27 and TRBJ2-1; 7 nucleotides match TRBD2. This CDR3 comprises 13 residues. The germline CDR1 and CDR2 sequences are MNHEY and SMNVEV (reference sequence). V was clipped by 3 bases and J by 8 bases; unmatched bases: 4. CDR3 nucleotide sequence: TGTGCCAGCAGTTTTCGACTAGCAGATGAGCAGTTCTTC. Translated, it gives CASSFRLADEQFF.

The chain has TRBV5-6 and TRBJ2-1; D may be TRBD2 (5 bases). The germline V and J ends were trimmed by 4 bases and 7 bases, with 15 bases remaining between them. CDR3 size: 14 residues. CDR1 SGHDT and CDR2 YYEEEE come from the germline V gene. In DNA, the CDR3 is TGTGCCAGCAGCCTCCGGGGTGCGGGTAATGAGCAGTTCTTC. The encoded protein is CASSLRGAGNEQFF.

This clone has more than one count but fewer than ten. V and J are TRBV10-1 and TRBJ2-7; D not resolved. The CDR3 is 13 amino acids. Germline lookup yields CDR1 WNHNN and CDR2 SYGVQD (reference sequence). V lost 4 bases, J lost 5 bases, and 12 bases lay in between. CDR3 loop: CASSGTPVNEQYF. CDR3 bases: TGCGCCAGCAGTGGAACCCCGGTCAACGAGCAGTACTTC.

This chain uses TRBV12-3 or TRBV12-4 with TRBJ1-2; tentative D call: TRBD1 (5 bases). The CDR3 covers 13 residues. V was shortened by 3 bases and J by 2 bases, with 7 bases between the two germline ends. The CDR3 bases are TGTGCCAGCAGTTTCGCAGGGAACTATGGCTACACCTTC. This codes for CASSFAGNYGYTF.

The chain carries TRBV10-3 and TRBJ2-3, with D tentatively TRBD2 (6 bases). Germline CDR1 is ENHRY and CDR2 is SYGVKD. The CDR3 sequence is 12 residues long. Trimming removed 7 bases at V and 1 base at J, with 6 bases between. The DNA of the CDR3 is TGTGCCATCACGGGAGGCACAGATACGCAGTATTTT. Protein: CAITGGTDTQYF.

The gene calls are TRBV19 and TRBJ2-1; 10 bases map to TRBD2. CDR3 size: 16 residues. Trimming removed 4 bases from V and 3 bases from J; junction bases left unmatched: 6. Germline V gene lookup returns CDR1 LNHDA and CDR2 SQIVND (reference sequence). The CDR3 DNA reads TGTGCCAGTAGTAGACGACTAGCGGGTATCTACAATGAGCAGTTCTTC. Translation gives CASSRRLAGIYNEQFF.

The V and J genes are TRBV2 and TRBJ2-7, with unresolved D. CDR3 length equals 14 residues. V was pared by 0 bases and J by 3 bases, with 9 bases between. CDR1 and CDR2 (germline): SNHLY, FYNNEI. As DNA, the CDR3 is TGTGCCAGCAGTGAAGCGGCGACGGGCTACGAGCAGTACTTC. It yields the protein CASSEAATGYEQYF. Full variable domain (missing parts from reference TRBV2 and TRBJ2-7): EPEVTQTPSHQVTQMGQEVILRCVPISNHLYFYWYRQILGQKVEFLVSFYNNEISEKSEIFDDQFSVERPDGSNFTLKIRSTKLEDSAMYFCASSEAATGYEQYFGPGTRLTVT.

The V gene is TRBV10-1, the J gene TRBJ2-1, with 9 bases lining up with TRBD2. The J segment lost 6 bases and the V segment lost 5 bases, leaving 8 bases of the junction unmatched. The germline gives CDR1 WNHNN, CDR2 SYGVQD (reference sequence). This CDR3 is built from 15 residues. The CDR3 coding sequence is TGCGCCAGCAGTAGACTAGCGGAAATAAGCAATGAGCAGTTCTTC. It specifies CASSRLAEISNEQFF.

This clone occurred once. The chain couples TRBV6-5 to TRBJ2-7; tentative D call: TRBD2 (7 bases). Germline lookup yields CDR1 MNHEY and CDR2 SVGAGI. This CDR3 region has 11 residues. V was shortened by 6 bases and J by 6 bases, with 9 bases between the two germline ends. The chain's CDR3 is CASRGGPEQYF. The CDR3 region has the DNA TGTGCCAGCAGGGGGGGGCCCGAGCAGTACTTC.

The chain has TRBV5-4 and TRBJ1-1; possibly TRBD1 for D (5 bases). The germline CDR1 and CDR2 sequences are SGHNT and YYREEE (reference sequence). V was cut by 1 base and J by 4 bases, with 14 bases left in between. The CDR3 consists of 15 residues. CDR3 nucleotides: TGTGCCAGCAGCTTGAAAGGGGCGATGAGCACTGAAGCTTTCTTT. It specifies CASSLKGAMSTEAFF.

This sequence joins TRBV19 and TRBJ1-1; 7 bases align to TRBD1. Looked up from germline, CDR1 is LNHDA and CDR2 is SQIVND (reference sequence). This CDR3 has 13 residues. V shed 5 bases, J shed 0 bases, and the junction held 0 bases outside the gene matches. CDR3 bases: TGTGCCAGTAGTCAGGGGGTGAACACTGAAGCTTTCTTT. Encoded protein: CASSQGVNTEAFF.

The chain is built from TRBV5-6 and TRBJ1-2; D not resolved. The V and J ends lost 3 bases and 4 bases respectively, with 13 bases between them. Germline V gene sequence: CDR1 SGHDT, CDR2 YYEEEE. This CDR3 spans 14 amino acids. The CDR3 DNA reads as TGTGCCAGCAGCTCGGGAAACCCAAGCTATGGCTACACCTTC. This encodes CASSSGNPSYGYTF.

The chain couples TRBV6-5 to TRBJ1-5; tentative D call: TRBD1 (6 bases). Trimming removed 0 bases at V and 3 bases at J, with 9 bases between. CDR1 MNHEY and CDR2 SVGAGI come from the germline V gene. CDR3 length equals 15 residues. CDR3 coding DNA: TGTGCCAGCAGTTACTCGATGGGGGCCAATCAGCCCCAGCATTTT. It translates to CASSYSMGANQPQHF.

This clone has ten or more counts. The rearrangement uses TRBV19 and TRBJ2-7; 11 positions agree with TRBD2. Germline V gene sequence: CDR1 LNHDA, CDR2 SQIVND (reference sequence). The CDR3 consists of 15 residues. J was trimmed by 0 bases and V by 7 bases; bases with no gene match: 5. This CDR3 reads CASKASGGSSYEQYF. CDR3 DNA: TGTGCCAGTAAGGCTAGCGGGGGGAGCTCCTACGAGCAGTACTTC. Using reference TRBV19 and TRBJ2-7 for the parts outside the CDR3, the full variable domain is DGGITQSPKYLFRKEGQNVTLSCEQNLNHDAMYWYRQDPGQGLRLIYYSQIVNDFQKGDIAEGYSVSREKKESFPLTVTSAQKNPTAFYLCASKASGGSSYEQYFGPGTRLTVT.

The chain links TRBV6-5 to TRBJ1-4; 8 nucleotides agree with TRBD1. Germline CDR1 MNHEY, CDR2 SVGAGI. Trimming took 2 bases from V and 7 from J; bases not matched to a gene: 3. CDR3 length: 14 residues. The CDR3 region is CASSYGTGFEKLFF. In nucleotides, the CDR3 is TGTGCCAGCAGTTACGGGACAGGTTTTGAAAAACTGTTTTTT.

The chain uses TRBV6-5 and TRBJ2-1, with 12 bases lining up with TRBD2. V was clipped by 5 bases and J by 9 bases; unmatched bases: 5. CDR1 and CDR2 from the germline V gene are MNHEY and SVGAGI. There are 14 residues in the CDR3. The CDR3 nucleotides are TGTGCCAGCAGTCGTCTAGCGGGGGGGCGTGAGCAGTTCTTC. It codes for CASSRLAGGREQFF.

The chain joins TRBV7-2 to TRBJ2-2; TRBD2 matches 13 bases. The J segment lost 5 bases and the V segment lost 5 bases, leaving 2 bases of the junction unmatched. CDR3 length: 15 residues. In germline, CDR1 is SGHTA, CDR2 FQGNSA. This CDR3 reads CASSEGLAGTGELFF. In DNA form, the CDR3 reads TGTGCCAGCAGCGAGGGACTAGCGGGGACCGGGGAGCTGTTTTTT.

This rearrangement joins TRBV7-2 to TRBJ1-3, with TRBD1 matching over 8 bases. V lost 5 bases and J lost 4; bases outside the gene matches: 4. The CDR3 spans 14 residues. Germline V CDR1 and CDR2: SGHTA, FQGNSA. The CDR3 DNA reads TGTGCCAGCAGCCCCTGGACAGGGGGAAACACCATATATTTT. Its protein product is CASSPWTGGNTIYF.

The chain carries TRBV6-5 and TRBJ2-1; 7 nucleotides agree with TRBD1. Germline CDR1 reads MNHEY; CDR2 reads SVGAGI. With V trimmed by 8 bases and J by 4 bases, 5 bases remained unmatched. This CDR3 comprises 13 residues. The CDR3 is CASGDSLYNEQFF. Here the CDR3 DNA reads TGTGCCAGCGGGGACAGCCTTTACAATGAGCAGTTCTTC.

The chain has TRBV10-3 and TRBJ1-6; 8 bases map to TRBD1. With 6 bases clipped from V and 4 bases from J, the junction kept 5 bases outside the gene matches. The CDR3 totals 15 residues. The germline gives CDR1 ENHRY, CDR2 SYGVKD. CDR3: CAISGQGLYNSPLHF. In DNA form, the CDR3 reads TGTGCCATCAGCGGACAGGGTTTATATAATTCACCCCTCCACTTT.

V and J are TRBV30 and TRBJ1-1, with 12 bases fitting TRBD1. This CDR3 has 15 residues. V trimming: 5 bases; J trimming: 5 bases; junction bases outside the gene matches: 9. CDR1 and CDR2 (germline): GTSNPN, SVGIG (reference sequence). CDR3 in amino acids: CAWEGQGAGRTEAFF. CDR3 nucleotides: TGTGCCTGGGAGGGACAGGGGGCAGGAAGGACTGAAGCTTTCTTT. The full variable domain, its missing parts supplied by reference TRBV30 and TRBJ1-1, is SQTIHQWPATLVQPVGSPLSLECTVEGTSNPNLYWYRQAAGRGLQLLFYSVGIGQISSEVPQNLSASRPQDRQFILSSKKLLLSDSGFYLCAWEGQGAGRTEAFFGQGTRLTVV.